This T cell receptor (beta chain) emerged from a study of PD-1 blockade in classical Hodgkin lymphoma. This clone was counted between two and nine times. Some clones are missing from TCRdb's copy, which holds only in-frame ones; the method was immunoSEQ multiplex PCR. This sample yields some 96,000 clones, of which about four fifths are seen a single time; 15% to 20% belongs to the top ten. No patient escaped relapse after autologous stem cell transplantation, and brentuximab vedotin exposure varied. The specimen comprised peripheral blood mononuclear cells (PBMCs), sampled before the second cycle of nivolumab. The source is a human donor with classical Hodgkin lymphoma.

CDR3 in DNA: TGTGCCAGCAGTTACTCAGGGACAGCGGGCGGCTACACCTTC. It encodes CASSYSGTAGGYTF. This chain links TRBV6-6 with TRBJ1-2, with 7 bases fitting TRBD1. The ends lost 0 bases at V and 8 bases at J; junction bases unmatched: 6. The CDR3 extends over 14 amino acids. Germline CDR1 reads MNHNY; CDR2 reads SVGAGI (reference sequence).